These 32 T cell receptor beta chains were sequenced from one sample in a study of T cell responses to AZD1222 COVID-19 vaccine. Generated by immunoSEQ multiplex PCR, the TCRdb table keeps only in-frame clones and is missing some. The sample lists around 160,000 clones, around nine tenths occurring once. The sequenced sample was peripheral blood, obtained on day 0 of MenACWY control vaccination. Source of these receptors: an adult in good health.

The V and J genes are TRBV28 and TRBJ1-2; TRBD1 matches at 9 bases. The germline gives CDR1 MDHEN, CDR2 SYDVKM. V lost 8 bases to trimming and J lost 1 base; unmatched junction nucleotides: 5. The CDR3 is 14 residues long. For the CDR3, the DNA is TGTGCCAGCGAAGACAGGGGGATTAACTATGGCTACACCTTC. This codes for CASEDRGINYGYTF.

In this sample, this clone turned up once. V and J are TRBV15 and TRBJ2-5, with TRBD2 matching 8 bases. The germline CDR1 and CDR2 sequences are LNHNV and YYDKDF (reference sequence). This CDR3 has 14 residues. V dropped 5 bases and J dropped 4; count of bases not matched to a gene: 6. This CDR3 is CATSGRGGAETQYF. CDR3 nucleotides: TGTGCCACCAGCGGCCGGGGGGGGGCAGAGACCCAGTACTTC.

Comments on this clone: Relative to the germline gene, one junction end is altered; a read error may explain this. The chain has TRBV10-3 and TRBJ1-2, with TRBD1 as a possible D gene (5 bases). This CDR3 is built from 13 residues. Per the germline V gene, CDR1 is ENHRY and CDR2 is SYGVKD. The CDR3 spells CVISERGDYGYTF. The CDR3 nucleotides are TGTGTCATCAGTGAACGGGGCGACTATGGCTACACCTTC.

The J gene is TRBJ2-1, the V gene TRBV2, with no clear D. Trimming left V 4 bases short and J 15 bases short, with 16 bases between. The CDR3 covers 12 residues. CDR1 SNHLY and CDR2 FYNNEI come from the germline V gene. CDR3 in DNA: TGTGCCAGCAGTGGAGTGCCGGGCCGGTCGTTCTTC. It is translated as CASSGVPGRSFF.

With respect to this clone: Other DNA sequences from this sample encode an identical CDR3 as well. The V gene is TRBV7-3, the J gene TRBJ2-3, with D unresolved. Germline loops: CDR1 SGHTA, CDR2 FQGTGA. V gave up 2 bases and J gave up 0 bases, with 6 bases separating them. The CDR3 loop spans 14 amino acids. The CDR3 bases are TGTGCCAGCAGCTTATCGGCTAGCACAGATACGCAGTATTTT. Its protein is CASSLSASTDTQYF.

The CDR3 sequence: CASSPGRNYGYTF. In nucleotides, the CDR3 is TGTGCCAGCAGCCCCGGGAGGAACTATGGCTACACCTTC. The genes are TRBV5-6 and TRBJ1-2; D is unclear. This CDR3 region has 13 residues. V was clipped by 4 bases and J by 2 bases, with 9 bases between them. Germline-derived CDR1 and CDR2 are SGHDT and YYEEEE.

The rearrangement links TRBV27 to TRBJ2-7, with 10 bases fitting TRBD1. Germline V lookup: CDR1 MNHEY, CDR2 SMNVEV (reference sequence). The CDR3 is 18 amino acids. Unmatched junction bases numbered 18, after V lost 5 bases and J lost 5 bases. The CDR3 loop is CASSPSPFGRDRGDEQYF. CDR3 DNA: TGTGCCAGCAGTCCATCCCCCTTCGGGCGGGACAGGGGCGACGAGCAGTACTTC.

The chain combines TRBV28 with TRBJ1-6, with D unclear. Germline V gives CDR1 MDHEN, CDR2 SYDVKM. The CDR3 consists of 12 residues. Trimming removed 1 base from V and 8 bases from J, with 3 bases in between. The CDR3 DNA is TGTGCCAGCAGTTTATCGGATTCACCCCTCCACTTT. Translating it yields CASSLSDSPLHF. The full variable domain, rest sourced from reference TRBV28 and TRBJ1-6, is DVKVTQSSRYLVKRTGEKVFLECVQDMDHENMFWYRQDPGLGLRLIYFSYDVKMKEKGDIPEGYSVSREKKERFSLILESASTNQTSMYLCASSLSDSPLHFGNGTRLTVT.

The V call is TRBV6-5, the J call TRBJ1-5; D ambiguous. CDR1 MNHEY and CDR2 SVGAGI come from the germline V gene. V was clipped by 9 bases and J by 1 base, with 10 bases between them. The CDR3 covers 13 residues. The CDR3 DNA sequence: TGTGCCAGTGGGCCGACCAGCAATCAGCCCCAGCATTTT. Its translation is CASGPTSNQPQHF.

A single count supports this clone. The chain couples TRBV4-1 to TRBJ2-7; D is unresolved. V was pared by 3 bases and J by 0 bases, with 15 bases between. The CDR3 spans 16 residues. Germline loops: CDR1 MGHRA, CDR2 YSYEKL. CDR3 residues: CASSHPTLLPSYEQYF. For the CDR3, the DNA is TGCGCCAGCAGCCACCCCACCCTTTTGCCCTCCTACGAGCAGTACTTC.

V usage is TRBV9 and J usage is TRBJ1-5; D unresolved. Germline V gene sequence: CDR1 SGDLS, CDR2 YYNGEE. V was cut by 0 bases and J by 3 bases, with 10 bases left in between. The CDR3 has 15 amino acids. Here the CDR3 reads CASSVDWADNQPQHF. CDR3 nucleotide sequence: TGTGCCAGCAGCGTAGATTGGGCAGACAATCAGCCCCAGCATTTT.

The chain is built from TRBV2 and TRBJ2-7; D remains unclear. Trimming cost V 2 bases and J 2 bases, with 10 bases left between them. Germline-derived CDR1 and CDR2 are SNHLY and FYNNEI. The CDR3 length is 14 residues. The chain's CDR3 is CASSELGKAYEQYF. The CDR3 DNA reads as TGTGCCAGCAGTGAACTGGGGAAAGCCTACGAGCAGTACTTC.

V gene TRBV4-1 combines with J gene TRBJ1-6, with 7 bases aligning to TRBD1. V lost 0 bases to trimming and J lost 8 bases; unmatched junction nucleotides: 10. The CDR3 totals 17 residues. CDR1 and CDR2 (germline): MGHRA, YSYEKL. In nucleotides, the CDR3 is TGCGCCAGCAGCCAAGAGAGGGGGCCCGGTCCGGATTCACCCCTCCACTTT. The encoded protein is CASSQERGPGPDSPLHF.

V usage is TRBV18 and J usage is TRBJ2-2; D unclear. The germline V gene has CDR1 KGHSH and CDR2 LQKENI. V lost 0 bases and J 5 bases, leaving 10 bases between the germline ends. The CDR3 extends over 15 amino acids. CDR3 sequence: CASSPPARLTGELFF. As DNA, the CDR3 is TGTGCCAGCTCACCACCCGCCCGTTTGACCGGGGAGCTGTTTTTT.

The V call is TRBV25-1, the J call TRBJ1-4; D is undetermined. V was cut by 2 bases and J by 0 bases, with 10 bases left in between. This CDR3 comprises 16 residues. Germline-derived CDR1 and CDR2 are MGHDK and SYGVNS. This CDR3 reads CASSEGAKATNEKLFF. As DNA, the CDR3 is TGTGCCAGCAGTGAAGGTGCGAAGGCAACTAATGAAAAACTGTTTTTT. The variable domain in full, with the rest retrieved from reference TRBV25-1 and TRBJ1-4, is EADIYQTPRYLVIGTGKKITLECSQTMGHDKMYWYQQDPGMELHLIHYSYGVNSTEKGDLSSESTVSRIRTEHFPLTLESARPSHTSQYLCASSEGAKATNEKLFFGSGTQLSVL.

V and J are TRBV6-4 and TRBJ1-1; 10 bases match TRBD1. This CDR3 is 15 amino acids long. The ends lost 5 bases at V and 4 bases at J; junction bases unmatched: 7. Germline CDR1 reads MRHNA; CDR2 reads SNTAGT. In DNA, the CDR3 is TGTGCCAGCAGTCCTGGGACAGGGGAGAGCACTGAAGCTTTCTTT. Its translation: CASSPGTGESTEAFF.

The chain carries TRBV5-1 and TRBJ1-5, with D perhaps matching TRBD1 (5 bases). V was clipped by 3 bases and J by 5 bases, with 15 bases between them. This CDR3 spans 15 amino acids. Germline V lookup: CDR1 SGHRS, CDR2 YFSETQ. CDR3 coding DNA: TGCGCCAGCAGCTGGAGGGGAGGATGGGATCAGCCCCAGCATTTT. Encoded protein: CASSWRGGWDQPQHF.

The gene calls are TRBV20-1 and TRBJ2-7; D is possibly TRBD1 or TRBD2 (5 bases each). The germline CDR1 and CDR2 sequences are DFQATT and SNEGSKA (reference sequence). The V gene lost 3 bases and the J gene lost 7 bases, with 10 bases spanning the gap. The CDR3 consists of 11 residues. DNA for the CDR3: TGCAGTGCTAGCGGGGCGCGGGAGCAGTACTTC. Translating gives CSASGAREQYF.

This chain connects TRBV29-1 to TRBJ2-2, with a possible D match to TRBD2 (6 bases). Looked up from germline, CDR1 is SQVTM and CDR2 is ANQGSEA. V gave up 5 bases and J gave up 3 bases, with 10 bases separating them. The CDR3 spans 13 residues. CDR3 sequence: CSVSGRDTGELFF. CDR3 DNA sequence: TGCAGCGTTAGCGGGCGGGACACCGGGGAGCTGTTTTTT.

The chain links TRBV15 to TRBJ1-5, with D possibly matching TRBD1 (6 bases). The CDR3 contains 14 residues. V lost 5 bases to trimming and J lost 7 bases, with 15 bases between them. Germline V CDR1 and CDR2: LNHNV, YYDKDF (reference sequence). CDR3: CATSQGGAGQPQHF. The CDR3 coding sequence is TGTGCCACCAGCCAAGGGGGAGCGGGACAGCCCCAGCATTTT.

The V gene is TRBV19, the J gene TRBJ2-7, with 7 bases fitting TRBD2. V lost 4 bases and J lost 3; bases outside the gene matches: 3. In germline, CDR1 is LNHDA, CDR2 SQIVND (reference sequence). CDR3 size: 13 residues. The CDR3, as DNA: TGTGCCAGTAGTACCAGCGGGATCTACGAGCAGTACTTC. Amino acid sequence: CASSTSGIYEQYF.

The chain links TRBV21-1 to TRBJ2-7; no check of the table's D call, TRBD1, against the DNA was made. TRBV21-1 is tagged as a pseudogene. This CDR3 is 16 amino acids long. CDR3 bases: TGTGCCAGCAGCACCAAAGGACAGGGATTCTCCTACGAGCAGTACTTC. Protein sequence: CASSTKGQGFSYEQYF.

V and J are TRBV4-1 and TRBJ1-6; no clear D. Germline CDR1 is MGHRA and CDR2 is YSYEKL. V lost 4 bases and J lost 9, with 16 bases in between. This CDR3 region has 15 residues. The CDR3 DNA reads as TGCGCCAGCAGCCCGCCGAGCGAGGGAAGTTCACCCCTCCACTTT. The encoded protein is CASSPPSEGSSPLHF.

This clone came up a few times. This chain connects TRBV7-3 to TRBJ2-5; weak D call: TRBD2 (6 bases). This CDR3 is 13 amino acids long. V lost 5 bases and J 14 bases, leaving 21 bases between the germline ends. Per germline, CDR1 SGHTA and CDR2 FQGTGA. The CDR3 nucleotides read TGTGCCAGCAGCCGTTCGACTAGGGACGTACCCTACTTC. Its protein product is CASSRSTRDVPYF.

This chain links TRBV9 with TRBJ2-2; no clear D gene. Trimming removed 0 bases at V and 6 bases at J, with 9 bases between. This CDR3 has 14 amino acids. CDR1 is SGDLS and CDR2 is YYNGEE in the germline V gene. The CDR3 loop is CASSVGGIAGELFF. CDR3 nucleotide sequence: TGTGCCAGCAGCGTAGGAGGAATCGCCGGGGAGCTGTTTTTT.

The chain combines TRBV3-1 (or the pseudogene TRBV3-2) with TRBJ1-4; 8 positions match TRBD1. With V trimmed by 3 bases and J by 6 bases, 9 bases remained unmatched. Germline V CDR1 and CDR2: LGHDT, YNNKEL (reference sequence). The CDR3 is made up of 16 amino acids. The DNA of the CDR3 is TGTGCCAGCAGCCACGGTGGGACAGGTGTTTATGAAAAACTGTTTTTT. Translation: CASSHGGTGVYEKLFF.

For the CDR3, the DNA is TGTGCCAGCAGTTTAGGCAGGGGGCTAGGCGGCTACACCTTC. Translating it yields CASSLGRGLGGYTF. The chain recombines TRBV28 with TRBJ1-2; 8 positions match TRBD1. Germline loops: CDR1 MDHEN, CDR2 SYDVKM. The CDR3 is 14 residues long. J lost 8 bases, V lost 2 bases, and 7 bases had no gene match.

The chain employs TRBV7-3 and TRBJ2-7, with 10 bases identical to TRBD2. Germline values: CDR1 SGHTA, CDR2 FQGTGA. V shed 5 bases and J 3 bases; nucleotides not matched to a gene: 7. This CDR3 comprises 15 residues. CDR3 sequence reads: CASSPGLADIYEQYF. In nucleotides, the CDR3 is TGTGCCAGCAGCCCCGGACTAGCGGATATCTACGAGCAGTACTTC.

The chain employs TRBV11-2 and TRBJ1-3; weak D call: TRBD1 (6 bases). The CDR3 spans 15 residues. Germline CDR1 reads SGHAT; CDR2 reads FQNNGV. Trimming removed 1 base at V and 4 bases at J, with 11 bases between. The CDR3 region is CASSLVTGRGNTIYF. The CDR3 DNA is TGTGCCAGCAGCTTAGTAACAGGGAGAGGAAACACCATATATTTT.

This clone was detected only a few times. This sequence joins TRBV29-1 and TRBJ1-2; D perhaps matches TRBD1 (6 bases). The CDR3 extends over 12 amino acids. Germline lookup yields CDR1 SQVTM and CDR2 ANQGSEA. V was pared by 5 bases and J by 4 bases, with 11 bases between. The CDR3, as DNA: TGCAGCGTTACACAGGGAGGCTATGGCTACACCTTC. This gives the protein CSVTQGGYGYTF.

CDR3 DNA: TGTGCCAGCAGTTTGGGTGCCGGGACGGTTTATGAAAAACTGTTTTTT. Its translation: CASSLGAGTVYEKLFF. The chain couples TRBV28 to TRBJ1-4; the D gene is possibly TRBD1 (5 bases). CDR1 is MDHEN and CDR2 is SYDVKM in the germline V gene. CDR3 length: 16 amino acids. Trimming removed 3 bases from V and 6 bases from J, with 17 bases in between.

J is TRBJ1-6 and V is TRBV6-5, with 9 bases aligning to TRBD1. The CDR3 contains 15 residues. The V gene's germline CDR1 is MNHEY and CDR2 SVGAGI. Trimming removed 0 bases from V and 10 bases from J; junction bases left unmatched: 4. DNA of the CDR3: TGTGCCAGCAGTTACTCGACAGGGGGAGGGTCACCCCTCCACTTT. It encodes CASSYSTGGGSPLHF.